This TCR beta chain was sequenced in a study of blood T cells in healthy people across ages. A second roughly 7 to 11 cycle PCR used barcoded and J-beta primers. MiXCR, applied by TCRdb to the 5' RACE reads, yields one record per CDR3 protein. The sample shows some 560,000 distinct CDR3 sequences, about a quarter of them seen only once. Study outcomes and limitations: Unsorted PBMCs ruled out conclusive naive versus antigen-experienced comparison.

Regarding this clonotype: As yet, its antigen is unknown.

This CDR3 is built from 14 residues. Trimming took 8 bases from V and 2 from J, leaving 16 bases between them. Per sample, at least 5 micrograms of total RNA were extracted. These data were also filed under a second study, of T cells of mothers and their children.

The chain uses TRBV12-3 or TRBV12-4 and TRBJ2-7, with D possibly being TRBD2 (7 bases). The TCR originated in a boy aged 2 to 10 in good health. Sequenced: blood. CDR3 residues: CASGLGGGPYEQYF. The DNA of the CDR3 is TGTGCCAGCGGCTTGGGCGGGGGCCCCTACGAGCAGTACTTC.